This T cell receptor (beta chain) was sequenced in a study of T cells in Graves' hyperthyroidism and ophthalmopathy. Study-level background: Peripheral blood was drawn at first diagnosis, prior to all treatment.

Template material for amplifying TCR beta CDR3 regions consisted of RNA transcripts. Using the HTBI primer set, a first-round RT-PCR was run on the TCR CDR3. A single record per CDR3 protein comes from TCRdb applying MiXCR to the multiplex PCR reads. The sample contains some 650,000 distinct CDR3 sequences, more than 15% of which appear only once. This clonotype turned up a few times. CDR1 and CDR2 (germline): SEHNR, FQNEAQ (reference sequence). The CDR3 consists of 18 residues. V gave up 3 bases and J gave up 0 bases; unmatched junction bases: 10. The J gene is TRBJ1-2, the V gene TRBV7-9; TRBD1 matches 10 bases. The specimen sequenced was blood. The receptor was isolated from a woman between 35 and 50 years old with Graves' ophthalmopathy. CDR3 amino acids: CASSFSNYGQGANYGYTF. Written as DNA, the CDR3 is TGTGCCAGCAGCTTCAGCAATTACGGACAGGGGGCTAACTATGGCTACACCTTC.